This entry lists 8 T cell receptor beta chains sequenced from one sample in a study of shared clonotypes between healthy human individuals. Profiling relied on immunoSEQ multiplex PCR, and the TCRdb table lists in-frame clones only, not all of them. The sample carries millions of clones, 95% recorded once. Material: naive CD4+ T cells sorted from blood. As for subset: CD45RA+ positively selected. The receptor source for this set is a man younger than 35 in good health.

The chain recombines TRBV6-5 with TRBJ1-5; D possibly corresponds to TRBD1 (5 bases). The CDR3 loop spans 13 amino acids. CDR1 and CDR2 (germline): MNHEY, SVGAGI. The V and J ends lost 6 bases and 7 bases respectively, with 13 bases between them. In DNA, the CDR3 is TGTGCCAGCAGAACAGGCCGGGGGCAGCCCCAGCATTTT. Translation gives CASRTGRGQPQHF.

The genes are TRBV11-1 and TRBJ2-1; D gene ambiguous. CDR1 and CDR2 from the germline V gene are SGHAT and FQDESV (reference sequence). Trimming took 4 bases from V and 3 from J, leaving 4 bases between them. The CDR3 has 12 residues. The CDR3 DNA sequence: TGTGCCAGCAGCTCCGACTACAATGAGCAGTTCTTC. Translated, it gives CASSSDYNEQFF.

The V call is TRBV2, the J call TRBJ1-4, with 8 bases fitting TRBD1. The CDR3 contains 16 residues. Germline CDR1 SNHLY, CDR2 FYNNEI. The V segment lost 8 bases and the J segment 0 bases; nucleotides outside the gene matches: 8. This chain's CDR3 is CASGGDRIPTNEKLFF. The CDR3 DNA follows: TGTGCCAGCGGGGGGGACAGGATCCCAACTAATGAAAAACTGTTTTTT.

This sequence joins TRBV7-8 and TRBJ1-2, with 12 bases that match TRBD1. V gave up 2 bases and J gave up 8 bases; unmatched junction bases: 9. The germline gives CDR1 SGHVS, CDR2 FQNEAQ. The CDR3 contains 16 residues. The CDR3 here is CASSLSTLGTGGGYTF. In nucleotides, the CDR3 is TGTGCCAGCAGCTTATCAACTCTTGGGACAGGGGGCGGCTACACCTTC.

This clone was detected a few times. V is TRBV10-1 and J is TRBJ2-7; D gene uncertain. CDR3 size: 14 residues. V lost 4 bases, J lost 5 bases, and 15 bases lay in between. CDR1 is WNHNN, CDR2 SYGVQD, per germline (reference sequence). The CDR3 loop reads CASSAPGGLHEQYF. The CDR3 nucleotides are TGCGCCAGCAGTGCACCCGGTGGCCTCCACGAGCAGTACTTC.

V gene TRBV18 combines with J gene TRBJ2-1; TRBD1 agrees at 9 bases. Germline V CDR1 and CDR2: KGHSH, LQKENI. J was trimmed by 7 bases and V by 2 bases; bases with no gene match: 6. CDR3 length: 15 residues. This CDR3 reads CASSPVGQGVNEQFF. In DNA form, the CDR3 reads TGTGCCAGCTCACCAGTGGGACAGGGTGTAAATGAGCAGTTCTTC.

This sequence joins TRBV2 and TRBJ1-5, with a weak D call TRBD1 (5 bases). Germline V gene sequence: CDR1 SNHLY, CDR2 FYNNEI. The CDR3 consists of 13 residues. V lost 6 bases to trimming and J lost 5 bases, with 11 bases between them. The CDR3 region has the DNA TGTGCCAGCAGCCAGGGTATTGATCAGCCCCAGCATTTT. This translates into CASSQGIDQPQHF.

V gene TRBV18 combines with J gene TRBJ2-1; 9 positions agree with TRBD2. This CDR3 region has 15 residues. V gave up 4 bases and J gave up 3 bases; unmatched junction bases: 4. Per the germline V gene, CDR1 is KGHSH and CDR2 is LQKENI. The CDR3 nucleotides read TGTGCCAGCTCACTTTCTAGCGGGGACTACAATGAGCAGTTCTTC. Translating it yields CASSLSSGDYNEQFF.